This T cell receptor beta chain comes out of a study of cytomegalovirus exposure and HLA in healthy donors. V lost 3 bases and J lost 6; bases outside the gene matches: 6. Germline V gene data show CDR1 as SGHRS and CDR2 as YFSETQ. The CDR3 has 15 amino acids. With 60 Vbeta and 13 Jbeta primers, the PCR was carried out. TCRdb's table, derived via immunoSEQ multiplex PCR, lists solely in-frame clones and lacks some. This table holds about 97,000 clones, roughly four fifths found once. The TCR comes from a man in his forties or fifties in good health and CMV-seropositive. The chain has TRBV5-1 and TRBJ2-7, with TRBD2 identical over 13 bases. The sequencing input was PBMCs. CDR3 in amino acids: CASSSGTSGIREQYF. CDR3 in DNA: TGCGCCAGCAGCTCCGGGACTAGCGGGATTCGCGAGCAGTACTTC.